These T cell receptor beta chains were read from a single sample in a study of blood T cell repertoires in COVID-19. The method was immunoSEQ multiplex PCR; TCRdb's version includes in-frame clones alone and lacks a portion of them. The data show about 180,000 clones, with around four fifths seen just once and 6% to 7.5% held by the top ten. What was sequenced was peripheral blood. The source is a man in his 70s with active or convalescent COVID-19. Both conserved end residues are trimmed from each CDR3. The size entry is marked missing in some rows and otherwise reads once, few, many or a size class.

CDR3 protein | V gene | clone size | J gene
ASSPGSREPTEAF | TRBV5-1 | NA | TRBJ1-1
AGFKPAIRGMQLYEQY | TRBV10-1 | NA | TRBJ2-7
ASSLGGLEVRYEQY | TRBV5-1 | NA | TRBJ2-7
ASSLTGGLRGLNTEAF | TRBV7-6 | many | TRBJ1-1
ASSPQTSGNTGELF | TRBV18 | NA | TRBJ2-2
ASSLAKTSVYNEQF | TRBV5-1 | few | TRBJ2-1
ASSVAGTGGGTDTQY | TRBV9 | NA | TRBJ2-3
ASRGTGSSYEQY | TRBV19 | NA | TRBJ2-7
ATSRESNTEAF | TRBV2 | NA | TRBJ1-1
ASSFPSGGTNEQF | TRBV11-2 | once | TRBJ2-1
ASSQSFRVETQY | TRBV14 | NA | TRBJ2-5
ASSQDRAGEQF | TRBV4-2 | NA | TRBJ2-1
ATSRASGTGGEQY | TRBV15 | once | TRBJ2-7
ASSSLGRTGELF | TRBV9 | NA | TRBJ2-2
ASSEGTGLKNTGELF | TRBV25-1 | NA | TRBJ2-2
ASSTRQGGNEQF | TRBV11-2 | few | TRBJ2-1
ASSYNAAGRTQPQH | TRBV27 | NA | TRBJ1-5
ASGGTGGSPLH | TRBV12-3/TRBV12-4 | NA | TRBJ1-6
ASSLASPRLYNEQF | TRBV7-2 | NA | TRBJ2-1
ASSYSFGDTEAF | TRBV6-5 | NA | TRBJ1-1
ASSPFGTQETQY | TRBV9 | NA | TRBJ2-5
ASTLTTNYGYT | TRBV6-5 | NA | TRBJ1-2
ASSQALQVPRYGYT | TRBV3-1/TRBV3-2 | NA | TRBJ1-2
ASSPGLNEKLF | TRBV18 | NA | TRBJ1-4
ASSARGLAGGRLDTQY | TRBV7-9 | NA | TRBJ2-3
ASSQYRGDYGYT | TRBV4-3 | NA | TRBJ1-2
ASSQGRTKGLLAGNYEQY | TRBV4-2 | NA | TRBJ2-7
AISDSTSGSDEQF | TRBV10-3 | once | TRBJ2-1
ASSLRQTYNEQF | TRBV5-1 | NA | TRBJ2-1
ASSLGQGDEQF | TRBV5-1 | once | TRBJ2-1
ASSSDRANSPLH | TRBV6-5 | NA | TRBJ1-6
ASTRRGINIQY | TRBV7-2 | once | TRBJ2-4
ASSEGSGAFQPQH | TRBV6-1 | NA | TRBJ1-5
ASSPQASTGSEAF | TRBV5-1 | NA | TRBJ1-1
ASSLATTNSGNTIY | TRBV5-1 | NA | TRBJ1-3
AIRSGGGYEQY | TRBV6-5 | NA | TRBJ2-7
ATSREALGTANSPLH | TRBV15 | few | TRBJ1-6
ASSLEGLGTGELF | TRBV4-3 | once | TRBJ2-2
ASSEQNQPQH | TRBV5-4 | few | TRBJ1-5
ASTSGELETQY | TRBV6-6 | NA | TRBJ2-5
ASSWGSAGMPGEQF | TRBV5-1 | NA | TRBJ2-1
ASSPGLAATDTQY | TRBV3-1/TRBV3-2 | NA | TRBJ2-3
ASSLTGEGGYT | TRBV5-1 | once | TRBJ1-2
ASSPGGGGGGEAF | TRBV5-4 | NA | TRBJ1-1
ASSKPPQGATDTQY | TRBV21-1 | NA | TRBJ2-3
AIRTGGGPDTQY | TRBV6-5 | NA | TRBJ2-3
ASSEGPQRGYT | TRBV6-1 | NA | TRBJ1-2
ASMQDREAYEQY | TRBV2 | NA | TRBJ2-7
ASSETGTSEGELF | TRBV10-1 | NA | TRBJ2-2
ASTSANYGYT | TRBV6-6 | NA | TRBJ1-2
ASSKGQATEAF | TRBV2 | NA | TRBJ1-1
AISGGGAGEQY | TRBV10-3 | NA | TRBJ2-7
ASSLSGLAGDEQY | TRBV5-1 | once | TRBJ2-7
ASSFEAHYNEQF | TRBV5-1 | NA | TRBJ2-1
ASSGASGNVLT | TRBV2 | NA | TRBJ2-6
ASSAGEITYNEQF | TRBV2 | few | TRBJ2-1
ASSLAGTGGYEAF | TRBV5-1 | NA | TRBJ1-1
ASSEVLAVKTNEQF | TRBV2 | NA | TRBJ2-1